This is a list of T cell receptor beta chains from one sample in a study of early stage breast cancer tumors. Some clones are missing from TCRdb's copy, which holds only in-frame ones; the method was immunoSEQ multiplex PCR. The table includes several thousand clones, roughly 64% detected once. The material sequenced was breast tumor tissue. The receptors were sampled from a person aged 50-59 years with breast cancer. Both conserved end residues are part of each CDR3. Fields, in order: D gene, clone size, J gene, V gene, CDR3 protein, CDR3 DNA. D genes are given only for firm matches. Rows may omit the clone size; those that give it use once, few, many or a size class.

d_call: TRBD1; clone_size: medium-sized; j_call: TRBJ1-6; v_call: TRBV27; cdr3_aa: CASSLMTGVNSPLHF; cdr3_nt: TGTGCCAGCAGCCTGATGACAGGGGTGAATTCACCCCTCCACTTT
d_call: NA; clone_size: NA; j_call: TRBJ2-1; v_call: TRBV21-1; cdr3_aa: CASSNPLAGAPYNEQFF; cdr3_nt: TGTGCCAGCAGCAACCCACTAGCGGGAGCACCCTACAATGAGCAGTTCTTC
d_call: TRBD2; clone_size: NA; j_call: TRBJ2-3; v_call: TRBV15; cdr3_aa: CATSGLSGGLWTDTQYF; cdr3_nt: TGTGCCACCAGCGGCCTTAGCGGGGGCCTGTGGACAGATACGCAGTATTTT
d_call: NA; clone_size: NA; j_call: TRBJ2-7; v_call: TRBV19; cdr3_aa: CASSRQASYEQYF; cdr3_nt: TGTGCCAGTAGTAGGCAAGCCTCCTACGAGCAGTACTTC
d_call: NA; clone_size: NA; j_call: TRBJ1-1; v_call: TRBV5-4; cdr3_aa: CASSFTSNTEAFF; cdr3_nt: TGTGCCAGCAGCTTTACCAGCAACACTGAAGCTTTCTTT
d_call: NA; clone_size: once; j_call: TRBJ1-1; v_call: TRBV10-1; cdr3_aa: CASSAGRDTEAFF; cdr3_nt: TGCGCCAGCAGTGCCGGTAGGGACACTGAAGCTTTCTTT
d_call: NA; clone_size: NA; j_call: TRBJ2-1; v_call: TRBV5-6; cdr3_aa: CASSLRYRVLWDEQFF; cdr3_nt: TGTGCCAGCAGCTTGCGTTACAGGGTTCTTTGGGATGAGCAGTTCTTC
d_call: NA; clone_size: NA; j_call: TRBJ2-3; v_call: TRBV5-1; cdr3_aa: CASNSLGGSNTQYF; cdr3_nt: TGCGCCAGCAACTCACTGGGTGGGTCAAATACGCAGTATTTT
d_call: NA; clone_size: NA; j_call: TRBJ2-5; v_call: TRBV9; cdr3_aa: CASSFGQSQETQYF; cdr3_nt: TGTGCCAGCAGCTTCGGACAGTCCCAAGAGACCCAGTACTTC
d_call: NA; clone_size: NA; j_call: TRBJ2-1; v_call: TRBV7-9; cdr3_aa: CASSLAAGRTVNREQFF; cdr3_nt: TGTGCCAGCAGCTTAGCGGCGGGGCGGACCGTCAATCGGGAGCAGTTCTTC
d_call: NA; clone_size: few; j_call: TRBJ1-2; v_call: TRBV5-4; cdr3_aa: CASSPEGSRVGPGIGYTF; cdr3_nt: TGTGCCAGCAGCCCGGAGGGGTCGCGGGTTGGGCCCGGGATTGGCTACACCTTC
d_call: NA; clone_size: NA; j_call: TRBJ2-3; v_call: TRBV5-5; cdr3_aa: CASSPNRAIGDTQYF; cdr3_nt: TGTGCCAGCAGCCCAAATCGGGCGATCGGAGATACGCAGTATTTT
d_call: NA; clone_size: NA; j_call: TRBJ2-5; v_call: TRBV7-8; cdr3_aa: CASSLSRKETQYF; cdr3_nt: TGTGCCAGCAGCTTATCTAGGAAAGAGACCCAGTACTTC
d_call: NA; clone_size: NA; j_call: TRBJ1-6; v_call: TRBV4-1; cdr3_aa: CASQPALGEGYNSPLHF; cdr3_nt: TGCGCCAGCCAACCGGCCTTGGGAGAGGGATATAATTCACCCCTCCACTTT
d_call: NA; clone_size: NA; j_call: TRBJ1-2; v_call: TRBV10-1; cdr3_aa: CASSEYRDYGYTF; cdr3_nt: TGCGCCAGCAGTGAGTACAGGGACTATGGCTACACCTTC
d_call: NA; clone_size: NA; j_call: TRBJ2-7; v_call: TRBV5-1; cdr3_aa: CASSLGRDGEEQYF; cdr3_nt: TGCGCCAGCAGCTTGGGCAGGGATGGGGAAGAGCAGTACTTC
d_call: TRBD1; clone_size: NA; j_call: TRBJ2-5; v_call: TRBV7-3; cdr3_aa: CASSSGQKETQYF; cdr3_nt: TGTGCCAGCAGCTCGGGACAGAAAGAGACCCAGTACTTC
d_call: NA; clone_size: NA; j_call: TRBJ1-4; v_call: TRBV19; cdr3_aa: CASSLSGIGGGKLFF; cdr3_nt: TGTGCCAGTAGTCTATCCGGGATCGGCGGGGGAAAACTGTTTTTT
d_call: NA; clone_size: NA; j_call: TRBJ1-2; v_call: TRBV10-1; cdr3_aa: CASSERRNYGYTF; cdr3_nt: TGCGCCAGCAGTGAGCGACGGAACTATGGCTACACCTTC
d_call: NA; clone_size: NA; j_call: TRBJ2-1; v_call: TRBV7-2; cdr3_aa: CASSPTTGEVNEQFF; cdr3_nt: TGTGCCAGCAGCCCAACGACAGGCGAGGTCAATGAGCAGTTCTTC
d_call: NA; clone_size: NA; j_call: TRBJ2-5; v_call: TRBV7-8; cdr3_aa: CASSLPGAQETQYF; cdr3_nt: TGTGCCAGCAGCCTCCCGGGGGCCCAAGAGACCCAGTACTTC
d_call: NA; clone_size: few; j_call: TRBJ1-2; v_call: TRBV7-2; cdr3_aa: CASSLVQGGNYGYTF; cdr3_nt: TGTGCCAGCAGCTTAGTTCAGGGAGGTAACTATGGCTACACCTTC
d_call: TRBD1; clone_size: few; j_call: TRBJ1-2; v_call: TRBV11-2; cdr3_aa: CASSQSRTGRPYGYTF; cdr3_nt: TGCGCCAGCAGCCAATCTCGGACAGGGCGACCCTATGGCTACACCTTC
d_call: NA; clone_size: NA; j_call: TRBJ1-1; v_call: TRBV10-1; cdr3_aa: CASSERGDLNTEAFF; cdr3_nt: TGCGCCAGCAGTGAGCGAGGGGACCTGAACACTGAAGCTTTCTTT
d_call: TRBD1; clone_size: NA; j_call: TRBJ2-1; v_call: TRBV27; cdr3_aa: CASSITGTVVLNEQFF; cdr3_nt: TGTGCCAGCAGCATAACCGGGACAGTGGTCCTCAATGAGCAGTTCTTC
d_call: NA; clone_size: NA; j_call: TRBJ2-5; v_call: TRBV4-3; cdr3_aa: CASSQAFAFQETQYF; cdr3_nt: TGCGCCAGCAGCCAAGCGTTCGCGTTCCAAGAGACCCAGTACTTC
d_call: NA; clone_size: NA; j_call: TRBJ2-1; v_call: TRBV4-2; cdr3_aa: CASSLGDEQFF; cdr3_nt: TGTGCCAGCAGCTTGGGGGATGAGCAGTTCTTC
d_call: NA; clone_size: NA; j_call: TRBJ1-2; v_call: TRBV7-9; cdr3_aa: CASSLQGGGYTF; cdr3_nt: TGTGCCAGCAGCTTGCAGGGAGGTGGCTACACCTTC